The clone carrying this T cell receptor (beta chain) came up many times. Antigen: not known. Trimming removed 5 bases from V and 3 bases from J, with 10 bases in between. From germline, CDR1 is MNHNS and CDR2 SASEGT. The length of the CDR3 is 13 residues. The study defined stable Graves' hyperthyroidism as no ophthalmopathy progression within 18 months. Diagnostic decisions used clinical symptoms, serum thyroxine and TRAb, thyroid ultrasound and orbital computed tomography. These data are taken from a study of T cells in Graves' hyperthyroidism and ophthalmopathy. General study points: Blood also showed most of the thyroid clonotypes that were expanded above 0.001. Prediction of ophthalmopathy progression came a median around 6.5 months pre-onset.

TCR beta CDR3 region amplification was performed from RNA transcripts. HTBI primers drove first-round RT-PCR of the TCR CDR3. TCRdb reanalysed the multiplex PCR reads using MiXCR and keeps one entry per CDR3 protein. This table holds 650,000 to 750,000 distinct CDR3 sequences, 12% to 15% found once. Sample: blood. This chain uses TRBV6-1 with TRBJ1-2; weak D call: TRBD1 (5 bases). This sequence originates from a woman between 18 and 29 years old with Graves' hyperthyroidism. The CDR3 nucleotides are TGTGCCAGCAGTCCAGGGTTGTACTATGGCTACACCTTC. Its protein is CASSPGLYYGYTF.